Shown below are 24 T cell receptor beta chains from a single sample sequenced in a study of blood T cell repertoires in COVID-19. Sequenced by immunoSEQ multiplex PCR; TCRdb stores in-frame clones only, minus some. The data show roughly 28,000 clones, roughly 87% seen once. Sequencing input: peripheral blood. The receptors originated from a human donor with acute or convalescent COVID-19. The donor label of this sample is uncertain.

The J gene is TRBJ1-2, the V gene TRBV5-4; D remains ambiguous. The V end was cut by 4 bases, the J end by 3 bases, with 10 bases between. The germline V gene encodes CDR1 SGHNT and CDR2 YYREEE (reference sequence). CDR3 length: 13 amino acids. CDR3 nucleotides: TGTGCCAGCAGCACTAACCGGGACTATGGCTACACCTTC. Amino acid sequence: CASSTNRDYGYTF.

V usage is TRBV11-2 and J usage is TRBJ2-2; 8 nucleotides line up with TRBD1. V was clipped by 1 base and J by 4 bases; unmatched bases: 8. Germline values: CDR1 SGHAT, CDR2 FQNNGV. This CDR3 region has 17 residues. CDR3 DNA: TGTGCCAGCAGCTTAGTTTCCAGGACAGGGATCACCGGGGAGCTGTTTTTT. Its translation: CASSLVSRTGITGELFF.

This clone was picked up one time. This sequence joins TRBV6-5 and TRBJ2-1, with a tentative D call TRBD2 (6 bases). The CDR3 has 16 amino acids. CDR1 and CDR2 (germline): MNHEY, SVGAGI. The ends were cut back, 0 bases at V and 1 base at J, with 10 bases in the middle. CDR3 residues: CASSYSPSESYNEQFF. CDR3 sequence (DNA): TGTGCCAGCAGTTACTCCCCTAGCGAATCCTACAATGAGCAGTTCTTC.

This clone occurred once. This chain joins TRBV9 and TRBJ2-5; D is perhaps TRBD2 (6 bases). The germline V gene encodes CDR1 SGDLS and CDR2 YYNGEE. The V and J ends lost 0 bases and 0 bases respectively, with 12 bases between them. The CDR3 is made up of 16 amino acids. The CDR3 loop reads CASSVGAGGYQETQYF. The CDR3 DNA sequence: TGTGCCAGCAGCGTAGGGGCAGGAGGGTACCAAGAGACCCAGTACTTC.

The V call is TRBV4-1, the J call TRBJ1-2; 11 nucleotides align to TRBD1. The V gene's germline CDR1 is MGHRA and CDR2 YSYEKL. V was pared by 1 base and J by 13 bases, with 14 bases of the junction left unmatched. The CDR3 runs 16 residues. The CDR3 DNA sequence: TGCGCCAGCAGCCAAGCCCTGGGGACAGGGGGATCTAAGAGCACCTTC. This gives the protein CASSQALGTGGSKSTF.

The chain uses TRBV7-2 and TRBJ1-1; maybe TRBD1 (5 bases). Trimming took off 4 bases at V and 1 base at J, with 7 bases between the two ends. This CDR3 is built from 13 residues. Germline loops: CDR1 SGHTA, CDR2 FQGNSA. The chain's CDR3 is CASSSGQNTEAFF. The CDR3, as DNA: TGTGCCAGCAGCTCCGGACAGAACACTGAAGCTTTCTTT.

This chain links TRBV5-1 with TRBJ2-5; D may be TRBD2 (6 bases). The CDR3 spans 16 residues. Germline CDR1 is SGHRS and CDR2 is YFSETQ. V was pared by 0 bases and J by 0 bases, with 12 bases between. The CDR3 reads CASSLVLASDQETQYF. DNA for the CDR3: TGCGCCAGCAGCTTGGTTCTCGCTAGCGACCAAGAGACCCAGTACTTC.

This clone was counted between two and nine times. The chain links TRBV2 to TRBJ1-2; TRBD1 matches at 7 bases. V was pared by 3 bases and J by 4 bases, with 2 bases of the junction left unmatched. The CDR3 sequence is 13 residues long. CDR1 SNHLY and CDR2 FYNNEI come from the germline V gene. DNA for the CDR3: TGTGCCAGCAGTGAGAACAGGGGCTATGGCTACACCTTC. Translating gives CASSENRGYGYTF.

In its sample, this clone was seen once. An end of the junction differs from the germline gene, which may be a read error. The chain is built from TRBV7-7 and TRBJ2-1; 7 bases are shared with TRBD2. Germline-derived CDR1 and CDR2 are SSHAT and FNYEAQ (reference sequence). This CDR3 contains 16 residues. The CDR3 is CASSLDPGRAGNEQFF. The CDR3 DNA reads TGTGCTAGCAGCTTAGACCCCGGGCGAGCGGGGAATGAGCAGTTCTTC.

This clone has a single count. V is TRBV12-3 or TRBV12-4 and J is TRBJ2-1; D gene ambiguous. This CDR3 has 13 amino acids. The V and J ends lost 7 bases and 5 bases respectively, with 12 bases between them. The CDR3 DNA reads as TGTGCCAGCACCGACGACTCAGACAATGAGCAGTTCTTC. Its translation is CASTDDSDNEQFF.

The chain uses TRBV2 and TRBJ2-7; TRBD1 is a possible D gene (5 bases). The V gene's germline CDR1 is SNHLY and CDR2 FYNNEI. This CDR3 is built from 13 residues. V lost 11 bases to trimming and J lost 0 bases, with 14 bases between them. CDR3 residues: CAGRPDSSYEQYF. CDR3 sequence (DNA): TGTGCCGGACGACCCGACAGCTCCTACGAGCAGTACTTC.

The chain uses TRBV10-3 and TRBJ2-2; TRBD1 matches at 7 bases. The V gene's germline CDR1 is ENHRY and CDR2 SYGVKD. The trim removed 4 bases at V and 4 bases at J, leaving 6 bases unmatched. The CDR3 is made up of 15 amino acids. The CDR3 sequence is CAISGTGTATGELFF. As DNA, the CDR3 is TGTGCCATCAGTGGAACCGGGACAGCCACCGGGGAGCTGTTTTTT.

This CDR3 reads CASSQGGVTDTQYF. CDR3 nucleotides: TGTGCCAGCAGCCAGGGAGGGGTCACAGATACGCAGTATTTT. The chain joins TRBV7-8 to TRBJ2-3; TRBD2 agrees at 7 bases. Looked up from germline, CDR1 is SGHVS and CDR2 is FQNEAQ. There are 14 residues in the CDR3. V was clipped by 5 bases and J by 2 bases; unmatched bases: 4.

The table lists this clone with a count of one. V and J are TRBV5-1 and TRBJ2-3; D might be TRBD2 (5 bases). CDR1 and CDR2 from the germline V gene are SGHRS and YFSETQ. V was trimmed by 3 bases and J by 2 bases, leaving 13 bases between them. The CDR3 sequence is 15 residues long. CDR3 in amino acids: CASSWTSTFTDTQYF. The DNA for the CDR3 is TGCGCCAGCAGCTGGACTTCTACCTTCACAGATACGCAGTATTTT.

In DNA, the CDR3 is TGTGCCAGCAGCTTGGGACAGGGCGTGAACACAGATACGCAGTATTTT. The encoded protein is CASSLGQGVNTDTQYF. V gene TRBV7-3 combines with J gene TRBJ2-3; 9 bases are shared with TRBD1. CDR1 and CDR2 from the germline V gene are SGHTA and FQGTGA. The trim removed 3 bases at V and 2 bases at J, leaving 6 bases unmatched. There are 16 residues in the CDR3.

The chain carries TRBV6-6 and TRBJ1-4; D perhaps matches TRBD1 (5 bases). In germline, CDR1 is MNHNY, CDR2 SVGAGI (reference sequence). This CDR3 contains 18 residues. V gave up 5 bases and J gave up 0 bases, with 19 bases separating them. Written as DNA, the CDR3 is TGTGCCAGCAGTCCAAAAAGACAGATACTTGCAACTAATGAAAAACTGTTTTTT. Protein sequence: CASSPKRQILATNEKLFF.

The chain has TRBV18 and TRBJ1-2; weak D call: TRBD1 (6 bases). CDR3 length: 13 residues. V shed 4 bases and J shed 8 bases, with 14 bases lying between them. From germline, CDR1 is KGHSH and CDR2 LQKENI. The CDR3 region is CASSLNSGEGYTF. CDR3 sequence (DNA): TGTGCCAGCTCACTCAACTCAGGGGAAGGCTACACCTTC.

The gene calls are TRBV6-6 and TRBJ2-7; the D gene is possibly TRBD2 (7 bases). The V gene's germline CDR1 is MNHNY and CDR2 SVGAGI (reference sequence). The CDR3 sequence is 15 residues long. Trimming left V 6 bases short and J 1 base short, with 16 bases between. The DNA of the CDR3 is TGTGCCAGCAGATCTCCCGCGGGGGCTTCCTACGAGCAGTACTTC. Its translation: CASRSPAGASYEQYF.

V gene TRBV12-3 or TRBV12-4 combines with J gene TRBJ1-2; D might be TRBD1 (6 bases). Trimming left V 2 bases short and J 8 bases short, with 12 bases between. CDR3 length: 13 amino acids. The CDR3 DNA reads TGTGCCAGCAGTTTATCAGGGGTCGACGGCTACACCTTC. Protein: CASSLSGVDGYTF.

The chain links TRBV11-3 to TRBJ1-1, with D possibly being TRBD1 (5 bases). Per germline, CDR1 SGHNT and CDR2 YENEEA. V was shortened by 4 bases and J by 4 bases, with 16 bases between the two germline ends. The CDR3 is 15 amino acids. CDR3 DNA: TGTGCCAGCAGCTCCTCTACGACGGGGGGCACTGAAGCTTTCTTT. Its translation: CASSSSTTGGTEAFF.

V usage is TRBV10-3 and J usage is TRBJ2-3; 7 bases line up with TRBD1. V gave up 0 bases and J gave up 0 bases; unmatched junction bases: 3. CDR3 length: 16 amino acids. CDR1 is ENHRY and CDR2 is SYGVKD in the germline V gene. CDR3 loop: CAISESGRGSTDTQYF. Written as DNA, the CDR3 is TGTGCCATCAGTGAGTCCGGCAGGGGGAGCACAGATACGCAGTATTTT.

CDR3 nucleotides: TGTGCCAGCAGCTCCCCAGGGCGGGACTCCTACGAGCAGTACTTC. This encodes CASSSPGRDSYEQYF. The chain has TRBV6-5 and TRBJ2-7; perhaps TRBD2 as D (6 bases). From germline, CDR1 is MNHEY and CDR2 SVGAGI. Trimming took off 6 bases at V and 0 bases at J, with 15 bases between the two ends. CDR3 length: 15 amino acids.

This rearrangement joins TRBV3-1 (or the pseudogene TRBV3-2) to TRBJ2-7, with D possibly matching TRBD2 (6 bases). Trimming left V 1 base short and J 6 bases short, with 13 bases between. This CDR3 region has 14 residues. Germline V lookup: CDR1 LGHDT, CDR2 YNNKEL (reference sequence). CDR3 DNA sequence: TGTGCCAGCAGCCAAGGCGGGGATAAGGCCGAGCAGTACTTC. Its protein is CASSQGGDKAEQYF.

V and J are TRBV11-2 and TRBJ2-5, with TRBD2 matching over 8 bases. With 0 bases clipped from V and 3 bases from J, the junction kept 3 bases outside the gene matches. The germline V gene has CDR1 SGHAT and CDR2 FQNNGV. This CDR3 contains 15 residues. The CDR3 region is CASSLDLAGKETQYF. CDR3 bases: TGTGCCAGCAGCTTAGATCTAGCGGGCAAAGAGACCCAGTACTTC.